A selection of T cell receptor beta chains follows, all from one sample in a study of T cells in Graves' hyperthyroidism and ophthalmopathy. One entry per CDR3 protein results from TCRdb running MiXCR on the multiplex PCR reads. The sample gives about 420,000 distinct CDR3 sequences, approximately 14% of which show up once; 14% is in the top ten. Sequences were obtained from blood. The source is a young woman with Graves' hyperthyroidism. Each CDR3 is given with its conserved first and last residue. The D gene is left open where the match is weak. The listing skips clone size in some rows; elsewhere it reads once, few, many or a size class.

CASLRPSGNTIYF	TGTGCCAGCCTGAGGCCCTCTGGAAACACCATATATTTT	-	few	TRBJ1-3	TRBV28
CSARVKGENTEAFF	TGCAGTGCTAGAGTAAAAGGGGAGAACACTGAAGCTTTCTTT	-	few	TRBJ1-1	TRBV20-1
CASSTTSGFYTDTQYF	TGTGCCAGCAGCACGACTAGCGGGTTTTACACAGATACGCAGTATTTT	TRBD2	many	TRBJ2-3	TRBV7-9
CASTSMPLGYEGNEQFF	TGTGCCAGCACATCCATGCCCCTGGGGTATGAGGGCAATGAGCAGTTCTTC	-	many	TRBJ2-1	TRBV5-6
CASSFPGDNEQFF	TGTGCCAGCAGTTTCCCCGGGGACAATGAGCAGTTCTTC	-	-	TRBJ2-1	TRBV27
CASARISPLHF	TGTGCCAGCGCGCGGATATCACCCCTCCACTTT	-	many	TRBJ1-6	TRBV2
CASTDGYNEQFF	TGTGCCAGCACCGACGGGTACAATGAGCAGTTCTTC	-	many	TRBJ2-1	TRBV6-2/TRBV6-3
CSASDLAIPYEQYF	TGCAGTGCTTCAGACCTGGCTATTCCCTACGAGCAGTACTTC	-	few	TRBJ2-7	TRBV20-1
CASSHPVGVGTWGSGNTIYF	TGTGCCAGCAGCCACCCGGTCGGGGTTGGAACATGGGGCTCTGGAAACACCATATATTTT	-	many	TRBJ1-3	TRBV11-2
CASTPSGKERMNTEAFF	TGTGCCAGCACCCCGTCAGGGAAAGAAAGAATGAACACTGAAGCTTTCTTT	-	many	TRBJ1-1	TRBV27
CASSPTGVAGGTDTQYF	TGTGCCAGCAGCCCCACGGGGGTAGCGGGAGGCACAGATACGCAGTATTTT	TRBD2	-	TRBJ2-3	TRBV7-3
CASKRGHFTGELFF	TGTGCCAGCAAAAGGGGACACTTCACCGGGGAGCTGTTTTTT	-	-	TRBJ2-2	TRBV6-1
CATSRVGTGGNEQYF	TGTGCCACCAGCAGAGTTGGGACAGGGGGAAACGAGCAGTACTTC	TRBD1	-	TRBJ2-7	TRBV15
CASSLHEGINGYTF	TGTGCCAGCAGCTTACACGAGGGGATAAATGGCTACACCTTC	-	-	TRBJ1-2	TRBV7-9
CASRRQGRGEQFF	TGTGCCAGCAGGAGACAGGGGCGCGGGGAGCAGTTCTTC	TRBD1	few	TRBJ2-1	TRBV28
CASSFRGWDTEAFF	TGTGCCAGCAGCTTCAGGGGTTGGGACACTGAAGCTTTCTTT	-	-	TRBJ1-1	TRBV7-9
CSAAVGADKNYGYTF	TGCAGTGCCGCCGTCGGGGCAGACAAAAACTATGGCTACACCTTC	-	many	TRBJ1-2	TRBV20-1
CASSLPSVQETQYF	TGCGCCAGCAGCTTGCCCAGCGTCCAAGAGACCCAGTACTTC	-	few	TRBJ2-5	TRBV5-1
CASSPPGVHGDTQYF	TGTGCCAGCTCACCTCCGGGAGTTCATGGAGATACGCAGTATTTT	-	many	TRBJ2-3	TRBV18
CASSGDRGLVSNYGYTF	TGTGCCAGCAGCGGGGACAGGGGGCTCGTCTCTAACTATGGCTACACCTTC	TRBD1	many	TRBJ1-2	TRBV2
CASSLFDTGELFF	TGTGCCAGCAGCCTCTTTGACACCGGGGAGCTGTTTTTT	-	many	TRBJ2-2	TRBV12-3/TRBV12-4
CASRKVATNEKLFF	TGTGCCAGCAGGAAAGTTGCAACTAATGAAAAACTGTTTTTT	-	few	TRBJ1-4	TRBV6-1
CASSQEGQANYGYTF	TGCGCCAGCAGCCAAGAGGGACAGGCTAACTATGGCTACACCTTC	TRBD1	many	TRBJ1-2	TRBV4-1
CASSQDWSGAYEQYF	TGCGCCAGCAGCCAAGATTGGTCGGGGGCCTACGAGCAGTACTTC	-	once	TRBJ2-7	TRBV4-3
CASRDEVSNIQYF	TGCGCCAGCAGGGACGAGGTTTCAAACATTCAGTACTTC	-	many	TRBJ2-4	TRBV5-1
CSAIVWTSLETQYF	TGCAGTGCTATCGTTTGGACTTCGCTAGAGACCCAGTACTTC	-	-	TRBJ2-5	TRBV20-1
CASSGGGGGGLNTEAFF	TGTGCCAGCAGTGGGGGGGGGGGGGGGGGCTTGAACACTGAAGCTTTCTTT	-	-	TRBJ1-1	TRBV28
CASSGSGTGSYEQYF	TGTGCCAGCAGTGGTTCCGGGACAGGTTCCTACGAGCAGTACTTC	TRBD1	-	TRBJ2-7	TRBV6-1
CSAKADRGGNQPQHF	TGCAGTGCTAAAGCGGACAGGGGCGGCAATCAGCCCCAGCATTTT	TRBD1	few	TRBJ1-5	TRBV20-1
CASSKTGAGNTIYF	TGTGCCAGCAGTAAGACAGGGGCTGGAAACACCATATATTTT	TRBD1	few	TRBJ1-3	TRBV12-3/TRBV12-4
CASSVATGTETQYF	TGTGCCAGCAGCGTAGCTACAGGGACGGAGACCCAGTACTTC	-	few	TRBJ2-5	TRBV9
CATPQTGATQYF	TGTGCCACCCCACAAACAGGGGCAACCCAGTACTTC	TRBD1	few	TRBJ2-5	TRBV15
CASSWTASGPYEQYF	TGCGCCAGCAGCTGGACGGCTAGCGGGCCCTACGAGCAGTACTTC	TRBD2	-	TRBJ2-7	TRBV5-1
CASSSGTQETQYF	TGTGCCAGCAGCTCCGGGACACAAGAGACCCAGTACTTC	-	many	TRBJ2-5	TRBV7-3
CASSPRTDVGYEQYF	TGTGCCAGCAGCCCGAGGACGGACGTGGGGTACGAGCAGTACTTC	-	many	TRBJ2-7	TRBV5-5
CSARTGAGAVTEAFF	TGCAGCGCCAGAACGGGGGCAGGGGCAGTCACTGAAGCTTTCTTT	-	many	TRBJ1-1	TRBV29-1
CASSLVGAGAANTEAFF	TGTGCCAGCAGCTTAGTGGGTGCAGGGGCGGCGAACACTGAAGCTTTCTTT	-	many	TRBJ1-1	TRBV13
CASSLAHKGEKLFF	TGTGCCAGCAGTTTAGCTCATAAGGGTGAAAAACTGTTTTTT	-	-	TRBJ1-4	TRBV12-3/TRBV12-4
CASSLGGALKFF	TGTGCCAGCAGCTTAGGGGGGGCTTTAAAGTTCTTC	-	-	TRBJ2-1	TRBV7-3